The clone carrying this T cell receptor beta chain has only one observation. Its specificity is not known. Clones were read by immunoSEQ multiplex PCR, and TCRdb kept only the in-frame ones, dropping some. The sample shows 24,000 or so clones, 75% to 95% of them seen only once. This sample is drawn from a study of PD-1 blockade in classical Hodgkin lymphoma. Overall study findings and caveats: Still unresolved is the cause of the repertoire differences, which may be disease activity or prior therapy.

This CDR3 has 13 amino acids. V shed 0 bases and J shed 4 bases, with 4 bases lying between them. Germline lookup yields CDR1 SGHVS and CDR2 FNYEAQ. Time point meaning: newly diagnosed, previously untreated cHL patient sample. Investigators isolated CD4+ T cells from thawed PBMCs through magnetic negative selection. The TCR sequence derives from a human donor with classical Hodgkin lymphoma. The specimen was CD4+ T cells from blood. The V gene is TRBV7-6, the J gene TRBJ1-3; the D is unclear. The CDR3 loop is CASSLALGNTIYF. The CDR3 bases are TGTGCCAGCAGCTTAGCGCTCGGAAACACCATATATTTT.